This T cell receptor (beta chain) emerged from a study of T cell repertoires in cytomegalovirus infection. For the study at large: Matching HLA type, along with CMV infection, was indicated by public TCR beta signatures. Study-level points and caveats: Identification of carriers of CMV plus the relevant HLA was performed using cumulative public TCR beta family frequency. Clonotype analysis showed dominance of the ex vivo response by HLA-C-restricted CMV-specific TCR beta clonotypes.

TCRdb fed the reads into MiXCR, producing one record per CDR3 protein. Of some 350,000 distinct CDR3 sequences in the sample, roughly 34% were seen once. The CDR3 is 9 residues long, counting both termini. In germline, CDR1 is SEHNR, CDR2 FQNEAQ (reference sequence). A remark on this clonotype: The antigen is unknown. Because the CDR3 is missing its conserved closing phenylalanine or tryptophan, this is likely a read error. Because the CDR3's place on the DNA is in doubt, the DNA is left out and the CDR3 is given as listed by TCRdb.

This sequence was found in a human donor in good health (CMV status not recorded). Some clones in this sample may be carry-over from other donors' samples. The sequencing used cultured PBMCs, collected from culture after CMV antigen stimulation. The chain employs TRBV7-9 and TRBJ2-3. The CDR3 reads CASSRGPFL.